This entry describes one T cell receptor beta chain. This entry belongs to a study of shared T cell receptors in the human thymus. Assay used: immunoSEQ multiplex PCR; TCRdb lists only in-frame clones, some missing. The table has fewer than 700,000 clones, more than 75% seen once. CDR1 is SGHRS, CDR2 YFSETQ, per germline. The CDR3 runs 16 residues. V dropped 3 bases and J dropped 0; count of bases not matched to a gene: 4. The data also belong to a second study, concerning human thymus T cells. According to that study: From resections taken during corrective heart surgery, the thymus tissue was obtained. There appeared to be biased usage of V and J genes in thymic and blood repertoires. Highly overlapping thymic repertoires in unrelated individuals were reported by related research.

The V and J genes are TRBV5-1 and TRBJ2-1; 9 nucleotides line up with TRBD2. The origin of this receptor is a boy in the first two years of life with a congenital heart defect. What was sequenced was thymocytes. The CDR3 reads CASSWNSGSSYNEQFF. Written as DNA, the CDR3 is TGCGCCAGCAGCTGGAATAGCGGGAGCTCCTACAATGAGCAGTTCTTC.